This TCR beta chain was identified in a study of immune evolution from preneoplasia to lung adenocarcinoma. Sequencing used immunoSEQ multiplex PCR; TCRdb keeps in-frame clones, though not all of them. In the table there are over 1,500 clones, about four fifths of which are singletons. Histologic diagnosis was independently verified by two lung pathologists. Nucleic acids came from premalignant or tumor cells enriched by macro-dissection. Deletions cut 4 bases from V and 1 base from J, with 11 bases between. Germline assignment: CDR1 SGDLS and CDR2 YYNGEE. CDR3 size: 15 residues. The table lists this clone with a few counts. Its antigen is currently unknown. The study, taken as a whole, reports: Clonality was highest in normal lung, lower in later-stage lesions apparently.

The sample taken for sequencing was FFPE atypical adenomatous hyperplasia tissue from the lung. Documented subset: atypical adenomatous hyperplasia (AAH), lung preneoplasia. The chain is built from TRBV9 and TRBJ2-2; possibly TRBD1 for D (6 bases). This clonotype was sampled from a person aged 70 to 85 with lung adenocarcinoma. The CDR3 sequence: CASSQRQENTGELFF. The DNA for the CDR3 is TGTGCCAGCAGCCAACGACAGGAGAACACCGGGGAGCTGTTTTTT.